The 21 T cell receptor beta chains in this list originate from one sample, sequenced in a study of blood T cells in healthy people across ages (dated by TCRdb to 2014 to 2015). Library prep was done by 5' RACE. The sample was run on an Illumina HiSeq 2500. The second PCR ran for roughly 7 to 12 cycles and used a J-beta primer mix along with a sample-barcoded 5' primer. The public reads were reanalyzed by TCRdb: fastp trimming at Q25, MiXCR alignment, in-frame beta chains only. When rows share a CDR3 protein, they turn into one entry using the most common DNA and genes. This sample has 1.5 million to 2 million distinct CDR3 sequences in its table, and 40% to 55% of those were observed once. The ten largest clones capture approximately 2.1% of the sample. Sequences were obtained from blood. The receptor source for this set is a woman in her forties in good health.

The chain carries TRBV28 and TRBJ1-1; weak D call: TRBD1 (5 bases). The V gene's germline CDR1 is MDHEN and CDR2 SYDVKM. The length of the CDR3 is 15 residues. The V gene lost 5 bases and the J gene lost 5 bases, with 18 bases spanning the gap. CDR3 in amino acids: CASSPSRAGSTEAFF. CDR3 bases: TGTGCCAGCAGTCCCTCTAGGGCAGGGTCGACTGAAGCTTTCTTT.

The CDR3, as DNA: TGCAGTGCTAGAGATATGGCGGGAGTCTATGGCTACACCTTC. It is translated as CSARDMAGVYGYTF. This chain joins TRBV20-1 and TRBJ1-2; D is ambiguous. V dropped 0 bases and J dropped 4 bases, with 12 bases sitting between them. The CDR3 covers 14 residues. The germline CDR1 and CDR2 sequences are DFQATT and SNEGSKA (reference sequence).

This chain joins TRBV10-2 and TRBJ2-1; 7 bases are shared with TRBD1. CDR3 length equals 16 residues. Per the germline V gene, CDR1 is WSHSY and CDR2 is SAAADI. V gave up 3 bases and J gave up 10 bases; unmatched junction bases: 15. CDR3 sequence reads: CASSDIVVGQVYEQFF. The CDR3 bases are TGCGCCAGCAGTGACATAGTCGTCGGACAGGTCTACGAGCAGTTCTTC.

The V and J genes are TRBV2 and TRBJ2-7; D gene unclear. With 5 bases removed from V and 3 bases from J, the gap between germline ends came to 17 bases. CDR1 is SNHLY, CDR2 FYNNEI, per germline. The CDR3 spans 15 residues. DNA for the CDR3: TGTGCCAGCAGTCCATCGTTACCGGTAGGCTACGAGCAGTACTTC. It yields the protein CASSPSLPVGYEQYF.

The chain carries TRBV9 and TRBJ2-1; the D gene is possibly TRBD2 (6 bases). CDR3 length: 16 residues. Trimming cost V 1 base and J 8 bases, with 19 bases left between them. CDR1 SGDLS and CDR2 YYNGEE come from the germline V gene. The CDR3 DNA reads as TGTGCCAGCAGCGTATCCCCGGGCGTTAGCGGAGATGAGCAGTTCTTC. Residues: CASSVSPGVSGDEQFF.

The rearrangement joins TRBV6-1 to TRBJ2-7, with D hard to call. The V end was cut by 2 bases, the J end by 3 bases, with 11 bases between. This CDR3 has 14 residues. Germline V gives CDR1 MNHNS, CDR2 SASEGT. CDR3 loop: CASSEYGFLYEQYF. The CDR3 DNA sequence: TGTGCCAGCAGTGAATATGGTTTCCTCTACGAGCAGTACTTC.

The rearrangement links TRBV29-1 to TRBJ2-1, with 10 bases identical to TRBD2. The CDR3 covers 16 residues. V trimming: 6 bases; J trimming: 4 bases; junction bases outside the gene matches: 12. Looked up from germline, CDR1 is SQVTM and CDR2 is ANQGSEA. The CDR3 protein is CSVTLPSLAGYNEQFF. CDR3 nucleotide sequence: TGCAGCGTCACCCTGCCGTCACTAGCGGGGTACAATGAGCAGTTCTTC.

On this clonotype itself: One end of the junction varies from germline; a read error may be responsible. The genes are TRBV15 and TRBJ2-3; D is ambiguous. The CDR3 covers 14 residues. Germline loops: CDR1 LNHNV, CDR2 YYDKDF (reference sequence). The CDR3, as DNA: TGTGCCGCCAGCAGAGATCGGAGCCCAGATACGCAGTATTTT. This encodes CAASRDRSPDTQYF.

This clonotype has a handful of counts. CDR3 loop: CASSVGGTLRETQYF. CDR3 in DNA: TGTGCCAGCAGCGTAGGAGGGACCCTTCGGGAGACCCAGTACTTC. V and J are TRBV9 and TRBJ2-5, with D possibly being TRBD1 or TRBD2 (5 bases each). Germline CDR1 reads SGDLS; CDR2 reads YYNGEE. Trimming took 0 bases from V and 5 from J, leaving 14 bases between them. The CDR3 covers 15 residues.

The chain links TRBV4-1 to TRBJ2-5; 7 nucleotides agree with TRBD1. The J call may be incorrect, as the DNA end agrees better with TRBJ2-7. This CDR3 region has 15 residues. In germline, CDR1 is MGHRA, CDR2 YSYEKL. The CDR3 region is CASSRYTGVEDEQYF. CDR3 DNA: TGCGCCAGCAGCCGATATACAGGGGTCGAAGACGAGCAGTACTTC.

This clonotype was seen a handful of times. J is TRBJ2-7 and V is TRBV12-3 or TRBV12-4; D call uncertain. Trimming stripped 3 bases from V and 7 bases from J, with 10 bases between. The CDR3 loop spans 12 amino acids. This CDR3 is CASSFEAREQYF. The CDR3, as DNA: TGTGCCAGCAGTTTTGAGGCCCGGGAGCAGTACTTC.

This chain uses TRBV27 with TRBJ1-5; no reliable D call. In germline, CDR1 is MNHEY, CDR2 SMNVEV (reference sequence). The CDR3 consists of 14 residues. Trimming removed 0 bases from V and 5 bases from J, with 8 bases in between. The CDR3 loop is CASSLSTSDQPQHF. In DNA form, the CDR3 reads TGTGCCAGCAGTTTATCGACCAGCGATCAGCCCCAGCATTTT.

The chain combines TRBV13 with TRBJ2-3, with 9 nucleotides matching TRBD2. The CDR3 consists of 16 residues. The germline gives CDR1 PRHDT, CDR2 FYEKMQ (reference sequence). V was pared by 6 bases and J by 11 bases, with 18 bases of the junction left unmatched. Here the CDR3 reads CASRHNPGLAKKMQYF. CDR3 bases: TGTGCCAGCAGACACAATCCGGGACTAGCTAAGAAGATGCAGTATTTT.

The rearrangement uses TRBV24-1 and TRBJ2-3, with 11 bases lining up with TRBD1. The CDR3 extends over 15 amino acids. Germline assignment: CDR1 KGHDR and CDR2 SFDVKD. The ends lost 5 bases at V and 7 bases at J; junction bases unmatched: 7. CDR3: CATSGWTGGGNTQYF. CDR3 DNA: TGTGCCACCAGTGGCTGGACAGGGGGCGGTAATACGCAGTATTTT.

This clonotype has just a few counts. The V call is TRBV24-1, the J call TRBJ2-1; 10 positions match TRBD1. Losses at the gene ends were 5 bases for V and 6 bases for J; bases not matched to a gene: 6. The CDR3 is 15 residues long. CDR1 is KGHDR and CDR2 is SFDVKD in the germline V gene. CDR3: CATSVGTGVRNEQFF. The CDR3 DNA follows: TGTGCCACCAGTGTAGGGACAGGGGTACGCAATGAGCAGTTCTTC.

This clonotype was recorded once. The rearrangement uses TRBV7-2 and TRBJ1-5; D remains ambiguous. This CDR3 spans 12 amino acids. The germline CDR1 and CDR2 sequences are SGHTA and FQGNSA. Trimming cost V 5 bases and J 11 bases, with 13 bases left between them. CDR3 in amino acids: CASSGYHGAQHF. Here the CDR3 DNA reads TGTGCCAGCAGCGGGTATCATGGGGCCCAGCATTTT.

The table lists this clonotype with a few counts. V usage is TRBV20-1 and J usage is TRBJ2-3; no definite D call. V gave up 0 bases and J gave up 0 bases, with 13 bases separating them. This CDR3 is built from 16 residues. The germline V gene has CDR1 DFQATT and CDR2 SNEGSKA (reference sequence). CDR3 in amino acids: CSAREAWRSSTDTQYF. Here the CDR3 DNA reads TGCAGTGCTAGAGAGGCGTGGCGTTCTAGCACAGATACGCAGTATTTT.

This chain uses TRBV14 with TRBJ2-1; perhaps TRBD1 as D (6 bases). Germline V gives CDR1 SGHDN, CDR2 FVKESK. Trimming took 5 bases from V and 5 from J, leaving 10 bases between them. This CDR3 has 13 residues. CDR3 region: CASSVDSNNEQFF. CDR3 nucleotides: TGTGCCAGCAGCGTGGACAGTAACAATGAGCAGTTCTTC.

The chain recombines TRBV7-2 with TRBJ1-2, with 8 nucleotides matching TRBD1. Unmatched junction bases numbered 8, after V lost 1 base and J lost 4 bases. The CDR3 has 16 amino acids. CDR1 and CDR2 (germline): SGHTA, FQGNSA. DNA for the CDR3: TGTGCCAGCAGCTTAGGGGCAGGGGGCACGCTCTATGGCTACACCTTC. This encodes CASSLGAGGTLYGYTF.

The chain couples TRBV20-1 to TRBJ2-6; possibly TRBD1 for D (6 bases). Germline V gene lookup returns CDR1 DFQATT and CDR2 SNEGSKA (reference sequence). The germline V and J ends were trimmed by 0 bases and 0 bases, with 9 bases remaining between them. CDR3 size: 16 residues. CDR3 DNA sequence: TGCAGTGCTAGAGAGGGGGCGAGCTCTGGGGCCAACGTCCTGACTTTC. Translating it yields CSAREGASSGANVLTF.

V is TRBV20-1 and J is TRBJ1-6; D unresolved. The V gene's germline CDR1 is DFQATT and CDR2 SNEGSKA (reference sequence). The CDR3 length is 12 residues. Trimming took 0 bases from V and 14 from J, leaving 11 bases between them. The CDR3 DNA follows: TGCAGTGCTAGAGATTCGGATAGGGCCCTCCACTTT. Translated: CSARDSDRALHF.